This T cell receptor (beta chain) was sequenced for a study of siplizumab effects on memory and regulatory T cells. Study-level points and caveats: Suppression by proliferating Tregs derived from siplizumab cultures was not verified.

As to this clone: What it binds is unknown.

Repertoires were generated with immunoSEQ multiplex PCR, while TCRdb's copy carries only in-frame clones and drops some. This table has some 100,000 clones, around 92% appearing once. The sequenced sample consisted of CD4+ T cells sorted from blood. This TCR derives from a human donor in good health. Some clones in this sample may be carry-over from other donors' samples.

The CDR3: CASSWGLAGGENEQYF. The CDR3 nucleotides read TGTGCCAGCAGCTGGGGACTAGCGGGAGGGGAAAACGAGCAGTACTTC. The V gene is TRBV5-5, the J gene TRBJ2-7; 16 bases fit TRBD2. Germline values: CDR1 SGHKS, CDR2 YYEKEE (reference sequence). V lost 3 bases, J lost 5 bases, and 5 bases stayed unmatched. The CDR3 consists of 16 residues.